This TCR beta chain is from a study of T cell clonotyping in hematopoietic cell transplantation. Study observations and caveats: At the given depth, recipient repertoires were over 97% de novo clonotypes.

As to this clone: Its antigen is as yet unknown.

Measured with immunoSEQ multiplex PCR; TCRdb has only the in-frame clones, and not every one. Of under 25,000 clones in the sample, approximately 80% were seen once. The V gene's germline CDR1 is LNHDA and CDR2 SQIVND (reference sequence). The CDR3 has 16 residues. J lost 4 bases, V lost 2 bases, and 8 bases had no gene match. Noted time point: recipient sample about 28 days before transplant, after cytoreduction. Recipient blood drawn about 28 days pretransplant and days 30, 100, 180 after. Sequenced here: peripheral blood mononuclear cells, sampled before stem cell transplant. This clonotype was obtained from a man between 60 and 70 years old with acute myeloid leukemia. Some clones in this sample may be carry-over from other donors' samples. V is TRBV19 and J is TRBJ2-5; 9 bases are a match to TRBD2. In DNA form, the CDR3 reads TGTGCCAGTAGTATACGGGTAGCGGGGGCGGGAGAGACCCAGTACTTC. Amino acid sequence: CASSIRVAGAGETQYF.